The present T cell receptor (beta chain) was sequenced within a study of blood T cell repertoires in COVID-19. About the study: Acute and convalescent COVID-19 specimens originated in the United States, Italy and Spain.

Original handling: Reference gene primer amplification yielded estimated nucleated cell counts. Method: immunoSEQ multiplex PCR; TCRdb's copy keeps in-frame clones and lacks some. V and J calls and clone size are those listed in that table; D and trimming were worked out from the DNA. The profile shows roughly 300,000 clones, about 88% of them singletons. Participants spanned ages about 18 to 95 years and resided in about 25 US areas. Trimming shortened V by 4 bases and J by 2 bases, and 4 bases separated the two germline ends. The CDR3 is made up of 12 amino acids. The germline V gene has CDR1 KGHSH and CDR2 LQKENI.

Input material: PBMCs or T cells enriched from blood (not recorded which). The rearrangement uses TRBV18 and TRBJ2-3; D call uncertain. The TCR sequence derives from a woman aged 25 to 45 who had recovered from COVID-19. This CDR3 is CASSRDTDTQYF. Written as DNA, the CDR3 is TGTGCCAGCTCACGCGACACAGATACGCAGTATTTT.